This T cell receptor beta chain emerged from a study of blood T cell repertoires in COVID-19 (dated by TCRdb to 2018 to 2021). About the investigation overall: Collaborator samples came from the United States, Italy and Spain and covered acute and convalescent phases of COVID-19. The prospective study material was composed of cDNA or gDNA derived from T cells, B-cell-depleted T cells, or PBMCs. The dataset comprised deeply sampled blood TCRbeta repertoires from subjects exposed to, actively infected with, or recovered from COVID-19. The repertoires were released in a freely available public database intended as a resource for research on the immune response to SARS-CoV-2. Samples came from the ongoing ImmuneRACE study (first 160 participants) plus 1,254 subjects from 6 global collaborators. A de-identified subject ID, COVID-19 status, age in years and sex were almost always included in the sample metadata. Where available, HLA class I and class II types were obtained from metadata supplied by the sample provider rather than from assay-based typing.

TCRbeta CDR3 regions were amplified from genomic DNA using the immunoSEQ Assay, a bias-controlled multiplex PCR. The source study handled its data this way. The number of nucleated cells in each sample was estimated by amplification of reference gene primers within the assay. To quantify the absolute abundance of each unique TCRbeta CDR3 rearrangement, sequence reads were collapsed and filtered. For each sample, productive Simpson clonality was calculated as the square root of Simpson's diversity index over productive rearrangements. TCRdb re-hosts the immuneACCESS table, in-frame sequences only. Its copies lack some clones; in the studies checked, an unresolved V gene accounts for under half of them, and the cause for the rest is not known. V, J and clone size are those of that table, while D and trimming were read from the DNA. The sample table holds 250,000 to 350,000 clones, of which 85% to 90% were seen once. The ten largest clones add up to 6.3% of the sample.

At one collaborating source in Seattle, patients were enrolled during active infection and were followed longitudinally through the course of disease. Collaborating institutions collected whole blood in K2EDTA tubes following their own protocols. For TCRbeta analysis, collaborator samples were shipped as frozen whole blood, as isolated PBMCs, or as DNA extracted from either sample type. Findings and caveats that apply to the study as a whole: The amount of clinical and demographic metadata varied by source and participant and was provided uncurated.

Including the terminal cysteine and phenylalanine, the CDR3 comprises 15 residues. Only the CDR3 region is kept as DNA, spanning 45 bases read in frame from base 1. The germline V gene sets CDR1 to SGHRS and CDR2 to YFSETQ. The junction shows trimming of 5 bases on V and 0 bases on J, and the gene matches do not reach 7 bases of it. Notes on this clone: The antigen it recognizes is unknown. No base quality information exists; no much larger clone differs at one position.

The sample comprised peripheral blood. This TCR was sampled from a woman aged 45-65 years with COVID-19, enrolled during active disease. The sequence links TRBV5-1 to TRBJ2-7, with 8 junctional bases fitting TRBD2. The CDR3 amino acid sequence is: CASSLPSGSSYEQYF. The DNA sequence reads TGCGCCAGCAGTTTGCCTAGCGGGTCCTCCTACGAGCAGTACTTC.